A selection of T cell receptor beta chains follows, all from one sample in a study of post-analysis software for immune sequencing data. TCRdb re-called the PCR reads through MiXCR, storing one row per CDR3 protein. The sample lists 700,000 to 900,000 distinct CDR3 sequences; more than 45% were seen once. Specimen: blood. These TCRs come from a girl aged 10-17 years with multiple sclerosis. CDR3s include the opening cysteine and the closing phenylalanine or tryptophan.

TRBV2,CASEPTERGDLREQYF
TRBV6-5,CASSPRQIFYEQYF
TRBV7-9,CASSSETEFPYNEQFF
TRBV5-1,CASSPGLPGEQYF
TRBV5-6,CASSWTSGREQFF
TRBV4-2,CASSHRSLDSYEQYF
TRBV20-1,CSASWGPGENTEAFF
TRBV6-1,CASREEDGYTF
TRBV12-3/TRBV12-4,CASRKTGEQFF
TRBV11-2,CASSARDRVQETQYF
TRBV15,CATSMPGLAGRGRTTDTQYF
TRBV29-1,CSVETTLQETQYF
TRBV20-1,CSARDGGRASSYEQYF
TRBV7-2,CASSRNRAYEQYF
TRBV11-3,CASSPLQGSSYNEQFF
TRBV11-2,CASSYRDLGQGNSGYTF
TRBV7-3,CASSSGVQGETQYF
TRBV24-1,CATSDLEDRGRFGANVLTF
TRBV4-2,CASSQGRFGGTYEQYF
TRBV29-1,CSVETGNPYEQYF
TRBV12-3/TRBV12-4,CASSTRELPLNEQFF
TRBV7-9,CASSSKYDTEAFF
TRBV5-6,CASSPKTGAGETQYF
TRBV20-1,CSASPRLADSYNEQFF